Listed here are 16 T cell receptor beta chains from one sample, sequenced in a study of OX40 agonist ivuxolimab in advanced cancers. Clones were read by immunoSEQ multiplex PCR, and TCRdb kept only the in-frame ones, dropping some. The data show some 86,000 clones, with roughly 87% seen just once and approximately 1.5% held by the top ten. Sequenced here: CD4+ or CD8+ T cells sorted from blood, sampled in a trial of the OX40 agonist ivuxolimab. The receptors come from an adult with an advanced solid tumor such as melanoma, head and neck, liver or kidney cancer.

J is TRBJ2-5 and V is TRBV21-1; TRBD2 is taken as the D call from the table, unchecked against the DNA. TRBV21-1 is annotated as a pseudogene. The CDR3 has 17 amino acids. The CDR3 DNA follows: TGTGCCAGCAGCAAAGGTACAGAGACTAGCGGTCAAGAGACCCAGTACTTC. Translated: CASSKGTETSGQETQYF.

The rearrangement joins TRBV6-4 to TRBJ2-2, with no clear D. V was clipped by 0 bases and J by 5 bases, with 10 bases between them. The CDR3 covers 15 residues. The germline V gene has CDR1 MRHNA and CDR2 SNTAGT. The CDR3 bases are TGTGCCAGCAGTGACTCAATAGGGCAGACCGGGGAGCTGTTTTTT. It is translated as CASSDSIGQTGELFF.

The J gene is TRBJ2-2, the V gene TRBV5-1; 7 bases align to TRBD1. Trimming took 1 base from V and 7 from J; bases not matched to a gene: 4. Per the germline V gene, CDR1 is SGHRS and CDR2 is YFSETQ. This CDR3 region has 14 residues. The DNA of the CDR3 is TGCGCCAGCAGCTTGAGGCAGGGGGACGGGGAGCTGTTTTTT. Translation: CASSLRQGDGELFF.

V is TRBV21-1 and J is TRBJ1-4; the table's D call TRBD1 went unverified against the DNA. TRBV21-1 is a known pseudogene. The CDR3 runs to 16 residues. The CDR3 DNA reads as TGTGCCAGCAGCAGCCTTATAGGGGTTGCTAATGAAAAACTGTTTTTT. This sequence encodes CASSSLIGVANEKLFF.

This clone was counted once. The rearrangement uses TRBV7-9 and TRBJ1-1, with no clear D. Trimming removed 5 bases at V and 10 bases at J, with 20 bases between. The CDR3 contains 14 residues. CDR1 and CDR2 from the germline V gene are SEHNR and FQNEAQ (reference sequence). CDR3 amino acids: CASSPQNLAARAFF. CDR3 DNA: TGTGCCAGCAGCCCACAAAACCTAGCTGCGAGAGCTTTCTTT.

A single count supports this clone. This chain links TRBV4-1 with TRBJ1-3, with D possibly TRBD1 on 6 matching bases. Germline-derived CDR1 and CDR2 are MGHRA and YSYEKL. Trimming shortened V by 0 bases and J by 0 bases, and 12 bases separated the two germline ends. This CDR3 has 17 amino acids. For the CDR3, the DNA is TGCGCCAGCAGCCAAGAGCAGGGGCCCCGCTCTGGAAACACCATATATTTT. This gives the protein CASSQEQGPRSGNTIYF.

The J gene is TRBJ1-4, the V gene TRBV19; D is possibly TRBD1 (5 bases). The germline CDR1 and CDR2 sequences are LNHDA and SQIVND (reference sequence). The CDR3 consists of 13 residues. Deletions cut 9 bases from V and 3 bases from J, with 11 bases between. The CDR3 sequence: CASLGTANEKLFF. The CDR3 nucleotides are TGTGCCAGCCTAGGGACTGCTAATGAAAAACTGTTTTTT.

The J gene is TRBJ1-4, the V gene TRBV7-2; tentatively, D is TRBD1 (5 bases). Per the germline V gene, CDR1 is SGHTA and CDR2 is FQGNSA. The V end was cut by 5 bases, the J end by 7 bases, with 14 bases between. The length of the CDR3 is 14 residues. The CDR3 sequence: CASSLRVLGEKLFF. The DNA of the CDR3 is TGTGCCAGCAGCCTCAGGGTTCTGGGTGAAAAACTGTTTTTT.

This clone has just a few counts. The chain employs TRBV5-1 and TRBJ1-2, with 9 positions matching TRBD1. The ends lost 0 bases at V and 2 bases at J; junction bases unmatched: 5. Germline CDR1 is SGHRS and CDR2 is YFSETQ. The CDR3 runs to 16 residues. CDR3 residues: CASSLARTGANYGYTF. The CDR3 DNA reads TGCGCCAGCAGCTTGGCCCGGACAGGGGCGAACTATGGCTACACCTTC.

CDR3 amino acids: CASSPPGGLTEAFF. The CDR3 nucleotides read TGCGCCAGCAGTCCCCCGGGGGGCCTCACTGAAGCTTTCTTT. V gene TRBV5-1 combines with J gene TRBJ1-1; D is perhaps TRBD1 (6 bases). This CDR3 is built from 14 residues. Germline CDR1 and CDR2: SGHRS and YFSETQ. Trimming cost V 5 bases and J 4 bases, with 15 bases left between them.

V is TRBV6-5 and J is TRBJ1-1; the D is unclear. V lost 5 bases to trimming and J lost 2 bases, with 12 bases between them. The CDR3 loop spans 14 amino acids. The germline V gene has CDR1 MNHEY and CDR2 SVGAGI. DNA for the CDR3: TGTGCCAGCAGTGTCGAGAGGGTTAACACTGAAGCTTTCTTT. This codes for CASSVERVNTEAFF.

The CDR3 loop is CASSSDPLNTEAFF. The CDR3 DNA reads as TGTGCCAGCAGTTCGGACCCCCTGAACACTGAAGCTTTCTTT. The chain uses TRBV7-8 and TRBJ1-1; D is unclear. CDR1 and CDR2 from the germline V gene are SGHVS and FQNEAQ. The CDR3 contains 14 residues. Trimming removed 6 bases at V and 0 bases at J, with 11 bases between.

The CDR3, as DNA: TGTGCCAGCAGTTTGGCCAGCACCTACGAGCAGTACTTC. Encoded protein: CASSLASTYEQYF. The rearrangement joins TRBV27 to TRBJ2-7; D ambiguous. The CDR3 contains 13 residues. The ends were cut back, 3 bases at V and 2 bases at J, with 8 bases in the middle. The germline CDR1 and CDR2 sequences are MNHEY and SMNVEV (reference sequence).

The chain uses TRBV27 and TRBJ2-5; D gene unclear. The V end was cut by 5 bases, the J end by 0 bases, with 10 bases between. The CDR3 extends over 14 amino acids. The V gene's germline CDR1 is MNHEY and CDR2 SMNVEV (reference sequence). The CDR3 is CASSPSLYQETQYF. Here the CDR3 DNA reads TGTGCCAGCAGTCCGTCGTTGTACCAAGAGACCCAGTACTTC.

The V call is TRBV7-9, the J call TRBJ1-2; maybe TRBD1 (5 bases). The CDR3 contains 13 residues. V was shortened by 1 base and J by 4 bases, with 7 bases between the two germline ends. Germline CDR1 is SEHNR and CDR2 is FQNEAQ (reference sequence). The CDR3 spells CASSLGGSYGYTF. Written as DNA, the CDR3 is TGTGCCAGCAGCTTAGGGGGGAGCTATGGCTACACCTTC.

This clone was counted a single time. V and J are TRBV5-1 and TRBJ2-1, with D tentatively TRBD1 (5 bases). The V and J ends lost 5 bases and 2 bases respectively, with 14 bases between them. The CDR3 is 15 residues long. The V gene's germline CDR1 is SGHRS and CDR2 YFSETQ. CDR3 nucleotides: TGCGCCAGCAGGCTCTCAGGGTACCCCTACAATGAGCAGTTCTTC. It is translated as CASRLSGYPYNEQFF.